A selection of T cell receptor beta chains follows, all from one sample in a study of blood T cell repertoires in COVID-19. Here immunoSEQ multiplex PCR was the method, and the copy in TCRdb shows in-frame clones only, minus some. This sample yields 200,000 to 250,000 clones, of which just under 85% are seen a single time; 1.3% belongs to the top ten. Sequenced material: PBMCs or T cells enriched from blood (not recorded which). The receptor source for this set is a woman aged 40 to 49 with acute COVID-19. The CDR3 runs from the conserved cysteine through the conserved F or W. The D gene is left open where the match is weak. Size values are once, few and many counts, or a class for expanded clones, and some rows have none.

cdr3_aa: CAISASGLGNEQFF
cdr3_nt: TGTGCCATCAGTGCTAGCGGTTTGGGTAATGAGCAGTTCTTC
j_call: TRBJ2-1
clone_size: .
v_call: TRBV10-3
d_call: TRBD2

cdr3_aa: CASSPGTGITEAFF
cdr3_nt: TGTGCCAGCAGCCCTGGGACAGGGATCACTGAAGCTTTCTTT
j_call: TRBJ1-1
clone_size: .
v_call: TRBV7-8
d_call: TRBD1

cdr3_aa: CASGRLDSPGNTIYF
cdr3_nt: TGTGCCAGTGGACGTTTGGACTCCCCGGGAAACACCATATATTTT
j_call: TRBJ1-3
clone_size: .
v_call: TRBV18
d_call: .

cdr3_aa: CASTLTSGGYNEQFF
cdr3_nt: TGTGCCAGCACTCTGACTAGCGGGGGCTACAATGAGCAGTTCTTC
j_call: TRBJ2-1
clone_size: .
v_call: TRBV6-5
d_call: TRBD2

cdr3_aa: CASNLPGQGGGNTIYF
cdr3_nt: TGTGCCAGCAATCTTCCGGGACAGGGTGGTGGAAACACCATATATTTT
j_call: TRBJ1-3
clone_size: .
v_call: TRBV28
d_call: TRBD1

cdr3_aa: CASSRKNGETQYF
cdr3_nt: TGTGCCAGCAGCCGAAAGAATGGCGAGACCCAGTACTTC
j_call: TRBJ2-5
clone_size: .
v_call: TRBV7-3
d_call: .

cdr3_aa: CASSPGDTEAFF
cdr3_nt: TGTGCCAGCAGTCCCGGGGACACTGAAGCTTTCTTT
j_call: TRBJ1-1
clone_size: .
v_call: TRBV11-2
d_call: .

cdr3_aa: CASGPGSTEAFF
cdr3_nt: TGTGCCAGCGGGCCAGGGTCCACTGAAGCTTTCTTT
j_call: TRBJ1-1
clone_size: .
v_call: TRBV9
d_call: .

cdr3_aa: CASSQDPQAGGSTNEQFF
cdr3_nt: TGTGCCAGCAGCCAAGACCCTCAAGCGGGGGGGTCTACGAATGAGCAGTTCTTC
j_call: TRBJ2-1
clone_size: .
v_call: TRBV4-2
d_call: TRBD2

cdr3_aa: CASSGVRMGSYNEQFF
cdr3_nt: TGTGCCAGCAGCGGGGTTAGGATGGGCTCCTACAATGAGCAGTTCTTC
j_call: TRBJ2-1
clone_size: .
v_call: TRBV2
d_call: .

cdr3_aa: CSVELASGSTGELFF
cdr3_nt: TGCAGCGTTGAGTTGGCTAGCGGAAGTACCGGGGAGCTGTTTTTT
j_call: TRBJ2-2
clone_size: .
v_call: TRBV29-1
d_call: TRBD2

cdr3_aa: CASRPQGRTGELFF
cdr3_nt: TGTGCCAGCAGGCCTCAGGGGCGAACCGGGGAGCTGTTTTTT
j_call: TRBJ2-2
clone_size: few
v_call: TRBV6-5
d_call: .

cdr3_aa: CASSAPPGLGGNIQYF
cdr3_nt: TGTGCCAGCAGTGCGCCCCCGGGACTAGGGGGGAACATTCAGTACTTC
j_call: TRBJ2-4
clone_size: .
v_call: TRBV28
d_call: TRBD2

cdr3_aa: CSVFLPGTGWTEAFF
cdr3_nt: TGCAGCGTTTTTCTTCCGGGGACAGGGTGGACTGAAGCTTTCTTT
j_call: TRBJ1-1
clone_size: .
v_call: TRBV29-1
d_call: TRBD1

cdr3_aa: CASSPLAGGTDTQYF
cdr3_nt: TGTGCCAGCAGCCCACTAGCGGGGGGGACAGATACGCAGTATTTT
j_call: TRBJ2-3
clone_size: .
v_call: TRBV6-2/TRBV6-3
d_call: TRBD2

cdr3_aa: CASSLYRADEQFF
cdr3_nt: TGTGCCAGCAGCCTGTACAGGGCGGATGAGCAGTTCTTC
j_call: TRBJ2-1
clone_size: .
v_call: TRBV27
d_call: .

cdr3_aa: CASTGPGTGDYGYTF
cdr3_nt: TGTGCCAGTACGGGTCCGGGGACAGGAGACTATGGCTACACCTTC
j_call: TRBJ1-2
clone_size: .
v_call: TRBV19
d_call: TRBD1

cdr3_aa: CASSMGQGAEAFF
cdr3_nt: TGTGCCAGCTCAATGGGGCAGGGGGCTGAAGCTTTCTTT
j_call: TRBJ1-1
clone_size: .
v_call: TRBV18
d_call: TRBD1

cdr3_aa: CASSAGQGDQPQHF
cdr3_nt: TGTGCCAGCAGTGCGGGACAGGGGGATCAGCCCCAGCATTTT
j_call: TRBJ1-5
clone_size: once
v_call: TRBV27
d_call: TRBD1

cdr3_aa: CASSVRGTGELFF
cdr3_nt: TGTGCCAGCAGCGTCAGGGGCACCGGGGAGCTGTTTTTT
j_call: TRBJ2-2
clone_size: .
v_call: TRBV5-6
d_call: .

cdr3_aa: CASSLAGRGDIQYF
cdr3_nt: TGTGCCAGCAGCTTAGCCGGCAGGGGGGACATTCAGTACTTC
j_call: TRBJ2-4
clone_size: .
v_call: TRBV7-2
d_call: .

cdr3_aa: CASSLTGDYHNEQFF
cdr3_nt: TGTGCCAGCAGCCTGACAGGGGATTATCACAATGAGCAGTTCTTC
j_call: TRBJ2-1
clone_size: few
v_call: TRBV11-3
d_call: TRBD1

cdr3_aa: CASSQEGRAQYF
cdr3_nt: TGTGCCAGCAGCCAGGAGGGGAGGGCCCAGTACTTC
j_call: TRBJ2-5
clone_size: .
v_call: TRBV3-1/TRBV3-2
d_call: TRBD2

cdr3_aa: CASSYLGQGSYEQYF
cdr3_nt: TGTGCCAGCAGTTACCTTGGACAGGGATCCTACGAGCAGTACTTC
j_call: TRBJ2-7
clone_size: .
v_call: TRBV6-2/TRBV6-3
d_call: TRBD1

cdr3_aa: CASSRQGGDEQYF
cdr3_nt: TGTGCCAGCAGTAGACAGGGGGGAGACGAGCAGTACTTC
j_call: TRBJ2-7
clone_size: .
v_call: TRBV27
d_call: TRBD1

cdr3_aa: CAWGARGRGDEKLFF
cdr3_nt: TGTGCCTGGGGAGCCAGGGGCCGAGGGGATGAAAAACTGTTTTTT
j_call: TRBJ1-4
clone_size: .
v_call: TRBV30
d_call: .